This T cell receptor beta chain was recorded in a study of blood T cell repertoires in COVID-19. This clone was observed once. Germline V gene sequence: CDR1 LNHDA, CDR2 SQIVND (reference sequence). The CDR3 has 17 residues. Trimming cost V 2 bases and J 6 bases; bases outside gene matches: 11. The table came from immunoSEQ multiplex PCR; TCRdb's copy has only in-frame clones and leaves some out. The sample carries about 140,000 clones, around four fifths recorded once. This clonotype was obtained from a human donor in a cohort sampled during active COVID-19. This chain joins TRBV19 and TRBJ1-1, with TRBD1 identical over 11 bases. Sequencing was done on a sample of peripheral blood. The chain's CDR3 is CASSILPRTGGTSEAFF. Here the CDR3 DNA reads TGTGCCAGTAGTATACTTCCCCGGACAGGGGGCACCTCTGAAGCTTTCTTT.